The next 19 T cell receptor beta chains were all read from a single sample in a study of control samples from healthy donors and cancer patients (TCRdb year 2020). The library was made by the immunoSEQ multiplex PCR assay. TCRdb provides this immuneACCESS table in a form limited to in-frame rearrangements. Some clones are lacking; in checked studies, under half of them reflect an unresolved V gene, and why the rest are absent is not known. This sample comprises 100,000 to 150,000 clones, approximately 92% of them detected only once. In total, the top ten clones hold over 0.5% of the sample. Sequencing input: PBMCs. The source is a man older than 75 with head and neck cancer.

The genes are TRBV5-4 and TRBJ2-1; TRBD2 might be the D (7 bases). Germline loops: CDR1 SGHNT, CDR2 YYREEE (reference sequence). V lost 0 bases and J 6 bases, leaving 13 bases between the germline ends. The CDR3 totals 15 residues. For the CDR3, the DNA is TGTGCCAGCAGCTTGGTCGGGGGGCCATCCAATGAGCAGTTCTTC. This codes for CASSLVGGPSNEQFF.

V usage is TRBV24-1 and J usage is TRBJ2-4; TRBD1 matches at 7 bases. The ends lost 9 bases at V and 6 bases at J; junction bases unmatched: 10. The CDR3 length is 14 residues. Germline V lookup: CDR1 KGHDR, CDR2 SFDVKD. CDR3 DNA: TGTGCCACCGGGCCCGCAGACAGGGTAAACATTCAGTACTTC. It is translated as CATGPADRVNIQYF.

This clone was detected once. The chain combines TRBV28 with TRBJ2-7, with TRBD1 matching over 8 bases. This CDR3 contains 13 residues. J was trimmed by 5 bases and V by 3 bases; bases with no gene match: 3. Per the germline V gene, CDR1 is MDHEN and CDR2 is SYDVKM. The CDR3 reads CASSLTGDNEQYF. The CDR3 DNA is TGTGCCAGCAGTTTGACAGGGGATAACGAGCAGTACTTC.

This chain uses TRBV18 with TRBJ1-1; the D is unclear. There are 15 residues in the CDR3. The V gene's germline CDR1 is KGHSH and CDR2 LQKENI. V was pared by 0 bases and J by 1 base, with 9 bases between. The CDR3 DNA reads TGTGCCAGCTCACCACCGGTTGTAACGAACACTGAAGCTTTCTTT. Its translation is CASSPPVVTNTEAFF.

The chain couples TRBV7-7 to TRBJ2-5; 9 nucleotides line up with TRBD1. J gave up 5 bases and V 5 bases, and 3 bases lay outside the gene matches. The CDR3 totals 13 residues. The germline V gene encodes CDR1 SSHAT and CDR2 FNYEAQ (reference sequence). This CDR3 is CASSLDRGETQYF. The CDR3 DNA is TGTGCCAGCAGCCTCGACAGGGGGGAGACCCAGTACTTC.

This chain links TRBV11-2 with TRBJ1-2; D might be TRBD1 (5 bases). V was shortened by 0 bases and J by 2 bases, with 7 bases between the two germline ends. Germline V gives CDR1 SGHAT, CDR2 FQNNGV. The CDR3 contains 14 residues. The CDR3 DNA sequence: TGTGCCAGCAGCTTAGAGCCAGGGAACTATGGCTACACCTTC. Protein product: CASSLEPGNYGYTF.

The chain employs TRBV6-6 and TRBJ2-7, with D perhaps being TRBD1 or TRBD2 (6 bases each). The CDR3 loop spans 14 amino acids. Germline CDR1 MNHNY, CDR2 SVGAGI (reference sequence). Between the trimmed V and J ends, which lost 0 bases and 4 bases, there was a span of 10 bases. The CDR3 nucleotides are TGTGCCAGCAGTTACTCGGGGGGCAGGTACGAGCAGTACTTC. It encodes CASSYSGGRYEQYF.

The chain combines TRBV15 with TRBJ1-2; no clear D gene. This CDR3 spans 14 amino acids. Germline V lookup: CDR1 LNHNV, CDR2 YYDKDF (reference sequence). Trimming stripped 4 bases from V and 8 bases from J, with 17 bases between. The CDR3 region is CATSIGSLGGGYTF. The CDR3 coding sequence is TGTGCCACCAGCATCGGCAGTCTAGGCGGCGGCTACACCTTC.

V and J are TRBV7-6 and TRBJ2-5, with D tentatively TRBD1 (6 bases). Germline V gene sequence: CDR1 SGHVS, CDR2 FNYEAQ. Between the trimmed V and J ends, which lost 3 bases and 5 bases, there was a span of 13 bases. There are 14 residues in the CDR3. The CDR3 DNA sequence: TGTGCCAGCAGCTTCATTGGGGGCGACGAGACCCAGTACTTC. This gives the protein CASSFIGGDETQYF.

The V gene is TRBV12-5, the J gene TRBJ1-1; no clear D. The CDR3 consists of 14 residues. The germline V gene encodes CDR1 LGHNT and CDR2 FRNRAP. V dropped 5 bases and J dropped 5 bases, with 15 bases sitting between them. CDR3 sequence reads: CASGPPRRRTEAFF. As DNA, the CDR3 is TGTGCTAGTGGTCCCCCAAGGCGGCGTACTGAAGCTTTCTTT.

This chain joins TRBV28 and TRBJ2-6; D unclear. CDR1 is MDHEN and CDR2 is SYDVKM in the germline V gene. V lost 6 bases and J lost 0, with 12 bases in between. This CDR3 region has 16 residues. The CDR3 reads CASRLEMSSGANVLTF. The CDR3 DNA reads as TGTGCCAGCAGATTGGAGATGAGCTCTGGGGCCAACGTCCTGACTTTC.

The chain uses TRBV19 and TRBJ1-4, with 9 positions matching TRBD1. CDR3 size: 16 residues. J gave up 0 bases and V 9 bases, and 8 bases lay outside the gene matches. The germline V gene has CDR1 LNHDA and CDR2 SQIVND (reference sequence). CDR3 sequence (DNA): TGTGCCAGCCGGGACAGGGATATTGCAACTAATGAAAAACTGTTTTTT. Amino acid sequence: CASRDRDIATNEKLFF.

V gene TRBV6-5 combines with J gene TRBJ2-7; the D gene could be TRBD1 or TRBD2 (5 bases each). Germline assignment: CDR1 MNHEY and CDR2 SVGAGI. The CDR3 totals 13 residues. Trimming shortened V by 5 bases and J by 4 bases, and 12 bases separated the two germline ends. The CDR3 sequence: CASSRTGLYEQYF. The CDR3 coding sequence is TGTGCCAGCAGTAGAACAGGACTTTACGAGCAGTACTTC.

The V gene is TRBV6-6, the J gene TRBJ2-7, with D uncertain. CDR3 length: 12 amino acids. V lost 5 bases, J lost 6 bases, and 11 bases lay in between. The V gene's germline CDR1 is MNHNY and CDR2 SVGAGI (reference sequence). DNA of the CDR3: TGTGCCAGCAGTATCGGACGGATCGAGCAGTACTTC. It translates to CASSIGRIEQYF.

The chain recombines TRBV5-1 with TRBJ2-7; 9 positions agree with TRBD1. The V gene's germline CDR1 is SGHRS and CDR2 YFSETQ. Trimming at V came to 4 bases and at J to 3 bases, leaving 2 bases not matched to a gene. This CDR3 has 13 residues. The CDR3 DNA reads TGCGCCAGCAGCCTGGACAGGGGCTACGAGCAGTACTTC. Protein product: CASSLDRGYEQYF.

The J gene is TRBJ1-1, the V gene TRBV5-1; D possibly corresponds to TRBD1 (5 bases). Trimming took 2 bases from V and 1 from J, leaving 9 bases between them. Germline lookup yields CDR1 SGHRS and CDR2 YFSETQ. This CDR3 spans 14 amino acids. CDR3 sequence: CASSFGTANTEAFF. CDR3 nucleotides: TGCGCCAGCAGCTTCGGGACGGCGAACACTGAAGCTTTCTTT.

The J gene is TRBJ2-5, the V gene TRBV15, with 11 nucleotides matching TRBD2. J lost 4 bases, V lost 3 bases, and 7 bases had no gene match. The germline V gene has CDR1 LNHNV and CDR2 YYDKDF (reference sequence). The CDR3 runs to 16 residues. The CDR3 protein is CATSSRLAGRGETQYF. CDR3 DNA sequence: TGTGCCACCAGCAGCCGACTAGCGGGGAGGGGAGAGACCCAGTACTTC.

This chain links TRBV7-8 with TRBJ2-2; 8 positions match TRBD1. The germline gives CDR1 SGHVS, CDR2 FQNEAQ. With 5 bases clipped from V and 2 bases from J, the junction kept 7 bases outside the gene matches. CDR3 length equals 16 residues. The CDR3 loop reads CASSHTQGANTGELFF. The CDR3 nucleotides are TGTGCCAGCAGCCATACCCAGGGGGCAAACACCGGGGAGCTGTTTTTT. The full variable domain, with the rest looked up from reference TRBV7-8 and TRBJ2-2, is GAGVSQSPRYKVAKRGQDVALRCDPISGHVSLFWYQQALGQGPEFLTYFQNEAQLDKSGLPSDRFFAERPEGSVSTLKIQRTQQEDSAVYLCASSHTQGANTGELFFGEGSRLTVL.

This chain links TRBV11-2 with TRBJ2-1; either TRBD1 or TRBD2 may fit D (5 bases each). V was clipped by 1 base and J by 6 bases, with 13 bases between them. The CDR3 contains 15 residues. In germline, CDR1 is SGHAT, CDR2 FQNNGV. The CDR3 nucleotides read TGTGCCAGCAGCTTAGCCTTTGGGACCTCCAATGAGCAGTTCTTC. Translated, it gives CASSLAFGTSNEQFF.